Following are 22 T cell receptor beta chains from one sample sequenced in a study of blood T cell repertoires in COVID-19. The table came from immunoSEQ multiplex PCR; TCRdb's copy has only in-frame clones and leaves some out. The sample lists about 220,000 clones; around four fifths were seen once. Sequencing input: peripheral blood. The receptors come from a woman aged 55-69 years who had recovered from COVID-19.

The gene calls are TRBV10-3 and TRBJ1-5; 7 bases line up with TRBD1. Per germline, CDR1 ENHRY and CDR2 SYGVKD. J lost 0 bases, V lost 2 bases, and 7 bases had no gene match. The CDR3 contains 17 residues. The CDR3 spells CAISEGQAAYSNQPQHF. The DNA for the CDR3 is TGTGCCATCAGTGAGGGACAGGCCGCTTATAGCAATCAGCCCCAGCATTTT.

This chain connects TRBV3-1 (or the pseudogene TRBV3-2) to TRBJ1-1; D is possibly TRBD1 (6 bases). Germline values: CDR1 LGHDT, CDR2 YNNKEL (reference sequence). The CDR3 is made up of 14 amino acids. With 4 bases removed from V and 7 bases from J, the gap between germline ends came to 16 bases. The CDR3, as DNA: TGTGCCAGCAGCCTTTTTAACAGGGACGGTGAAGCTTTCTTT. Its protein is CASSLFNRDGEAFF.

The chain combines TRBV18 with TRBJ1-4; 9 bases are shared with TRBD1. Germline values: CDR1 KGHSH, CDR2 LQKENI. The V gene end was trimmed by 6 bases and the J gene end by 7 bases; junction bases not matched to a gene: 9. This CDR3 has 15 residues. The CDR3 region has the DNA TGTGCCAGCTCGGCAAACAGGGGGCGGAGTGAAAAACTGTTTTTT. Its translation: CASSANRGRSEKLFF.

This chain links TRBV6-2 or TRBV6-3 with TRBJ2-1; TRBD2 matches 7 bases. In germline, CDR1 is MNHEY, CDR2 SVGEGT. This CDR3 has 12 residues. V shed 5 bases, J shed 9 bases, and the junction held 4 bases outside the gene matches. Here the CDR3 reads CASSRGVGEQFF. The CDR3 coding sequence is TGTGCCAGCAGTCGGGGGGTGGGTGAGCAGTTCTTC.

This clone was counted a few times. This sequence joins TRBV19 and TRBJ1-5; TRBD1 matches 8 bases. Trimming took 5 bases from V and 1 from J; bases not matched to a gene: 4. CDR1 and CDR2 from the germline V gene are LNHDA and SQIVND (reference sequence). The CDR3 sequence is 15 residues long. The CDR3 DNA follows: TGTGCCAGTAGTCCACACAGGGGGAGCAATCAGCCCCAGCATTTT. It translates to CASSPHRGSNQPQHF. Variable domain in full (rest from reference TRBV19 and TRBJ1-5): DGGITQSPKYLFRKEGQNVTLSCEQNLNHDAMYWYRQDPGQGLRLIYYSQIVNDFQKGDIAEGYSVSREKKESFPLTVTSAQKNPTAFYLCASSPHRGSNQPQHFGDGTRLSIL.

This chain uses TRBV19 with TRBJ1-1; D not certain. Trimming cost V 4 bases and J 1 base, with 7 bases left between them. Germline V gives CDR1 LNHDA, CDR2 SQIVND (reference sequence). This CDR3 has 13 residues. The chain's CDR3 is CASSTTENTEAFF. The DNA of the CDR3 is TGTGCCAGTAGTACCACAGAGAACACTGAAGCTTTCTTT.

The genes are TRBV3-1 (or the pseudogene TRBV3-2) and TRBJ1-1, with 7 bases lining up with TRBD1. The CDR3 runs 15 residues. CDR1 and CDR2 from the germline V gene are LGHDT and YNNKEL (reference sequence). Germline trimming cut 5 bases from V and 2 bases from J; bases unmatched to any gene: 8. CDR3 amino acids: CASSAQTGINTEAFF. CDR3 DNA sequence: TGTGCCAGCAGCGCCCAGACAGGGATTAACACTGAAGCTTTCTTT.

The chain couples TRBV4-1 to TRBJ2-1; TRBD2 matches 11 bases. The CDR3 spans 16 residues. The germline V gene has CDR1 MGHRA and CDR2 YSYEKL. V dropped 4 bases and J dropped 10; count of bases not matched to a gene: 12. DNA of the CDR3: TGCGCCAGCAGCCGTCAACGTAGCGGGGGGGCCCGGGAGCAGTTCTTC. Protein product: CASSRQRSGGAREQFF.

This chain links TRBV9 with TRBJ2-5; tentative D call: TRBD2 (6 bases). The CDR3 covers 12 residues. Trimming took off 3 bases at V and 7 bases at J, with 10 bases between the two ends. Germline-derived CDR1 and CDR2 are SGDLS and YYNGEE. Written as DNA, the CDR3 is TGTGCCAGCAGCGGGGACTCATGGACCCAGTACTTC. Translated: CASSGDSWTQYF.

The rearrangement links TRBV7-2 to TRBJ2-7; 8 nucleotides align to TRBD1. The CDR3 is made up of 14 amino acids. Germline assignment: CDR1 SGHTA and CDR2 FQGNSA. V dropped 5 bases and J dropped 2; count of bases not matched to a gene: 5. This chain's CDR3 is CASSGDRFTYEQYF. CDR3 DNA: TGTGCCAGCAGCGGGGACAGGTTCACCTACGAGCAGTACTTC.

This clone was seen more than once but under ten times. This chain connects TRBV30 to TRBJ1-1; tentatively, D is TRBD1 (6 bases). Per germline, CDR1 GTSNPN and CDR2 SVGIG (reference sequence). This CDR3 spans 15 amino acids. V was trimmed by 0 bases and J by 4 bases, leaving 15 bases between them. CDR3 nucleotides: TGTGCCTGGAGTGTCCCCCGGGAGGGGGGCACTGAAGCTTTCTTT. As protein: CAWSVPREGGTEAFF.

This clone was detected a few times. The chain carries TRBV7-9 and TRBJ1-4, with D uncertain. Per the germline V gene, CDR1 is SEHNR and CDR2 is FQNEAQ (reference sequence). This CDR3 has 14 residues. V lost 3 bases and J lost 10, with 15 bases in between. In DNA, the CDR3 is TGTGCCAGCAGCTTGGGGAGGCTGCAAGGAAAACTGTTTTTT. Protein sequence: CASSLGRLQGKLFF.

The CDR3 is CASSYPGATNEKLFF. The CDR3 DNA is TGCGCCAGCAGCTATCCGGGAGCGACTAATGAAAAACTGTTTTTT. This sequence joins TRBV4-1 and TRBJ1-4; no definite D call. CDR3 length: 15 residues. Germline V gene lookup returns CDR1 MGHRA and CDR2 YSYEKL. Trimming pared 5 bases from V and 2 bases from J, leaving 12 bases between.

V is TRBV28 and J is TRBJ2-3, with TRBD1 matching over 8 bases. The junction had 6 bases not matched to a gene; V was cut back by 2 bases and J by 5 bases. This CDR3 is built from 15 residues. Looked up from germline, CDR1 is MDHEN and CDR2 is SYDVKM. DNA for the CDR3: TGTGCCAGCAGTTTACTGGACAGGGAGAGAGATACGCAGTATTTT. Amino acid sequence: CASSLLDRERDTQYF.

The V and J genes are TRBV6-4 and TRBJ1-5; TRBD1 matches 9 bases. Germline V gives CDR1 MRHNA, CDR2 SNTAGT. The CDR3 is 16 residues long. V lost 5 bases and J lost 1; bases outside the gene matches: 6. CDR3 nucleotides: TGTGCCAGCAGTAATGGACAGGGGAAAAGCAATCAGCCCCAGCATTTT. This sequence encodes CASSNGQGKSNQPQHF.

The chain links TRBV2 to TRBJ2-3; 7 nucleotides align to TRBD2. With 2 bases clipped from V and 4 bases from J, the junction kept 6 bases outside the gene matches. The length of the CDR3 is 15 residues. The germline V gene encodes CDR1 SNHLY and CDR2 FYNNEI. Here the CDR3 DNA reads TGTGCCAGCAGTGAATTGGGGGGGAGAGCAGATACGCAGTATTTT. The encoded protein is CASSELGGRADTQYF.

CDR3 residues: CASSSARGSSDTQYF. The CDR3 DNA reads TGTGCCAGCAGCTCGGCCAGGGGGTCCTCGGATACGCAGTATTTT. The genes are TRBV5-6 and TRBJ2-3; 7 nucleotides align to TRBD1. The CDR3 is 15 amino acids. Germline V gene data show CDR1 as SGHDT and CDR2 as YYEEEE. V lost 3 bases, J lost 6 bases, and 10 bases stayed unmatched.

DNA for the CDR3: TGTGCCAGCAGCTTAGTCCAGGGAGGTGTTGAAAAACTGTTTTTT. The encoded protein is CASSLVQGGVEKLFF. V and J are TRBV7-9 and TRBJ1-4; maybe TRBD1 (5 bases). Trimming shortened V by 1 base and J by 7 bases, and 13 bases separated the two germline ends. This CDR3 region has 15 residues. Germline V lookup: CDR1 SEHNR, CDR2 FQNEAQ (reference sequence).

V gene TRBV15 combines with J gene TRBJ1-4; no clear D gene. The CDR3 is 15 residues long. Germline-derived CDR1 and CDR2 are LNHNV and YYDKDF (reference sequence). Between the trimmed V and J ends, which lost 1 base and 0 bases, there was a span of 6 bases. CDR3 nucleotide sequence: TGTGCCACCAGCAGAGGGGCCTCAACTAATGAAAAACTGTTTTTT. Its protein is CATSRGASTNEKLFF.

V gene TRBV19 combines with J gene TRBJ1-5, with D possibly matching TRBD1 (5 bases). The V and J ends lost 8 bases and 0 bases respectively, with 14 bases between them. The CDR3 loop spans 15 amino acids. Germline CDR1 and CDR2: LNHDA and SQIVND (reference sequence). CDR3 loop: CASQTRARSNQPQHF. CDR3 in DNA: TGTGCCAGTCAAACCAGGGCCCGTAGCAATCAGCCCCAGCATTTT.

The chain is built from TRBV2 and TRBJ2-4; 10 bases line up with TRBD2. Germline assignment: CDR1 SNHLY and CDR2 FYNNEI. The V segment lost 2 bases and the J segment 8 bases; nucleotides outside the gene matches: 12. This CDR3 spans 17 amino acids. CDR3 DNA: TGTGCCAGCAGTGAACGCGGGAGACTAGCGGGCGGGCACATTCAGTACTTC. Protein sequence: CASSERGRLAGGHIQYF. The variable domain in full, completed from reference TRBV2 and TRBJ2-4, reads EPEVTQTPSHQVTQMGQEVILRCVPISNHLYFYWYRQILGQKVEFLVSFYNNEISEKSEIFDDQFSVERPDGSNFTLKIRSTKLEDSAMYFCASSERGRLAGGHIQYFGAGTRLSVL.

This sequence joins TRBV9 and TRBJ2-1, with 9 bases identical to TRBD2. The CDR3 totals 15 residues. With 0 bases clipped from V and 6 bases from J, the junction kept 4 bases outside the gene matches. Germline V gene sequence: CDR1 SGDLS, CDR2 YYNGEE. CDR3 protein: CASSVEAGGSNEQFF. DNA of the CDR3: TGTGCCAGCAGCGTAGAGGCGGGGGGGTCCAATGAGCAGTTCTTC.